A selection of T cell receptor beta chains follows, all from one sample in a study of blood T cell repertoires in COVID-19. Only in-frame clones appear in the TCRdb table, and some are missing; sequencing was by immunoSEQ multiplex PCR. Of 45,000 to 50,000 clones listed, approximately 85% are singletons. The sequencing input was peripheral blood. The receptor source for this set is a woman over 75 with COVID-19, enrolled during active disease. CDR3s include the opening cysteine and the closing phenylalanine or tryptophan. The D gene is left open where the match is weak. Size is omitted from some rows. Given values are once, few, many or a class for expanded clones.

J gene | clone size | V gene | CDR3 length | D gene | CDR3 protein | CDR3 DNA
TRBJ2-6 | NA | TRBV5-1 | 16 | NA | CASSLGRVPGANVLTF | TGCGCCAGCAGCTTGGGGAGGGTTCCTGGGGCCAACGTCCTGACTTTC
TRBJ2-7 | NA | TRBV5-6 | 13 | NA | CASSLAAGDEQYF | TGTGCCAGCAGCTTGGCGGCCGGGGACGAGCAGTACTTC
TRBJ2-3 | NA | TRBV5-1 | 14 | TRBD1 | CASSLPGQRDTQYF | TGCGCCAGCAGCTTACCGGGACAGAGAGATACGCAGTATTTT
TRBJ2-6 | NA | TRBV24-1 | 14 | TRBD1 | CATSDRTGTNVLTF | TGTGCCACCAGTGACCGGACAGGAACCAACGTCCTGACTTTC
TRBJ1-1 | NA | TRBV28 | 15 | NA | CASTLRGGSVTEAFF | TGTGCCAGCACCCTTAGGGGGGGCTCGGTCACTGAAGCTTTCTTT
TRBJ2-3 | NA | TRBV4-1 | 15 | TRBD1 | CASSPWTGGTDTQYF | TGCGCCAGCAGCCCCTGGACAGGGGGCACAGATACGCAGTATTTT
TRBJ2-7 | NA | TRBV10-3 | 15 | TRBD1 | CAISESGQGSHEQYF | TGTGCCATCAGTGAGTCGGGACAGGGTTCCCACGAGCAGTACTTC
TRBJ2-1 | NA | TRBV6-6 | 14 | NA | CASSYQAGQGEQFF | TGTGCCAGCAGTTACCAGGCAGGTCAAGGTGAGCAGTTCTTC
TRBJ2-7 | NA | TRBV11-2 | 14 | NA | CASSPPPRSYEQYF | TGTGCCAGCAGCCCCCCCCCGCGGAGTTACGAGCAGTACTTC
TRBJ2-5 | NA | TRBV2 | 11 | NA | CASRALETQYF | TGTGCCAGCAGGGCCCTAGAGACCCAGTACTTC
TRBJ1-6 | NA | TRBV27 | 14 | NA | CASKQDRNNSPLHF | TGTGCCAGCAAACAAGACAGAAATAATTCACCCCTCCACTTT
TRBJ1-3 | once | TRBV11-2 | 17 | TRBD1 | CASSESTGARPRNTIYF | TGTGCCAGCAGCGAATCGACAGGGGCCAGACCCCGAAACACCATATATTTT
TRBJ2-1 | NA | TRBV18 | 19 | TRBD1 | CASSPLRDRDTNFGNEQFF | TGTGCCAGCTCACCCCTCAGGGACAGGGACACTAATTTCGGCAATGAGCAGTTCTTC
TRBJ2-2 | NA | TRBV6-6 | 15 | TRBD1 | CASSYGQGNTGELFF | TGTGCCAGCAGTTACGGACAGGGGAACACCGGGGAGCTGTTTTTT
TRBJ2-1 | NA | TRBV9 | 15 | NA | CASSVVGATYNEQFF | TGTGCCAGCAGCGTAGTGGGGGCCACCTACAATGAGCAGTTCTTC
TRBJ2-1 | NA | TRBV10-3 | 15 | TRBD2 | CAITPEGLAGGRQFF | TGTGCCATCACCCCGGAAGGACTAGCGGGAGGTAGGCAGTTCTTC
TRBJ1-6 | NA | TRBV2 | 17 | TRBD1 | CASSEPGGSIYHSPLHF | TGTGCCAGCAGTGAACCAGGGGGCTCGATATATCATTCACCCCTCCACTTT
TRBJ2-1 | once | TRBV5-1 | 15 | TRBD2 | CASSRGTSPEDEQFF | TGCGCCAGCAGCCGCGGGACTAGCCCAGAGGATGAGCAGTTCTTC
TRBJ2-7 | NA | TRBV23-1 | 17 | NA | CASSQSHDRTRAYEQYF | TGCGCCAGCAGTCAATCCCATGACAGGACGAGAGCCTACGAGCAGTACTTC
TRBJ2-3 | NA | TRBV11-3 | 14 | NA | CASSGGRFTDTQYF | TGTGCCAGCAGCGGGGGCCGTTTCACAGATACGCAGTATTTT
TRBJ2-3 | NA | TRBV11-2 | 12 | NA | CASSFSPNPQYF | TGTGCCAGCAGCTTTAGTCCGAACCCGCAGTATTTT
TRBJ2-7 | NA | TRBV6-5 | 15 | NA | CASQLNRDPHYEQYF | TGTGCCAGCCAACTTAACAGGGACCCCCACTACGAGCAGTACTTC
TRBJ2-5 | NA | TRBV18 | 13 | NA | CASYRGNQETQYF | TGTGCCAGTTACCGGGGGAACCAAGAGACCCAGTACTTC
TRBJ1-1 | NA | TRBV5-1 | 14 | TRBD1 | CASSFPQGGTEAFF | TGCGCCAGCAGTTTCCCCCAGGGGGGCACTGAAGCTTTCTTT
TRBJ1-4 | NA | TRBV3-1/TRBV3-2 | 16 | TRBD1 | CASSPRPGQGKEKLFF | TGTGCCAGCAGCCCTAGGCCAGGACAGGGTAAAGAAAAACTGTTTTTT
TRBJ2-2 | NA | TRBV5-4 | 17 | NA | CASSPIQGTSHTGELFF | TGTGCCAGCAGCCCCATTCAAGGGACTTCCCACACCGGGGAGCTGTTTTTT
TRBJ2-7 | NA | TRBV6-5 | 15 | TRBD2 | CASSRRLAGGQEQYF | TGTGCCAGCAGCCGCCGACTAGCGGGAGGGCAGGAGCAGTACTTC
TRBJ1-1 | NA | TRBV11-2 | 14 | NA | CASSPSPRSTEAFF | TGTGCCAGCTCCCCCTCCCCCCGGTCCACTGAAGCTTTCTTT
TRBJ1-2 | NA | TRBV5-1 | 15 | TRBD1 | CASSTPGTERNGYTF | TGCGCCAGCAGCACCCCCGGGACAGAAAGGAATGGCTACACCTTC
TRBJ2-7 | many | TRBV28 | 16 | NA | CASSQAGTGLSYEQYF | TGTGCCAGCAGCCAAGCGGGGACAGGTCTCTCCTACGAGCAGTACTTC
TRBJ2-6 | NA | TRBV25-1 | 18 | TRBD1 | CASSSLQGAISGANVLTF | TGTGCCAGCAGTTCGCTTCAGGGGGCCATCTCTGGGGCCAACGTCCTGACTTTC
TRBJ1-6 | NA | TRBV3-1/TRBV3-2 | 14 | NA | CASSQGESRSPLHF | TGTGCCAGCAGCCAAGGGGAGAGCAGGTCACCCCTCCACTTT
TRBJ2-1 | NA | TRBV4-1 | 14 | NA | CASSRVTAGNEQFF | TGCGCCAGCAGCCGAGTGACAGCGGGCAATGAGCAGTTCTTC
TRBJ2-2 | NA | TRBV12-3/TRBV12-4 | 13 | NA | CAAAGAGPGELFF | TGTGCGGCCGCGGGGGCGGGACCGGGGGAGCTGTTTTTT
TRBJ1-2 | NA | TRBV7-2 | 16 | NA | CASSLDRARGPRGYTF | TGTGCCAGCAGCTTAGATAGGGCCAGGGGCCCGAGAGGCTACACCTTC
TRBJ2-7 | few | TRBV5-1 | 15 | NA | CASSLMWQIAYEQYF | TGCGCCAGCAGCTTGATGTGGCAGATTGCCTACGAGCAGTACTTC
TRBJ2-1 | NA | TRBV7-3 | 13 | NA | CASSLDYNSEQFF | TGTGCCAGCAGCTTAGACTACAACTCTGAGCAGTTCTTC
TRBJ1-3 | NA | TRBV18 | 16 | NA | CASSLPGQSSGNTIYF | TGTGCCAGCTCACTCCCGGGACAAAGCTCTGGAAACACCATATATTTT
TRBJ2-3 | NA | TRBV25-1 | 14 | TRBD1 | CASSRTGLTDTQYF | TGTGCCAGCAGTCGGACAGGGCTCACAGATACGCAGTATTTT
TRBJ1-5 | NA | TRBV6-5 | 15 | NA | CASSRSGPGNQPQHF | TGTGCCAGCAGTCGTTCAGGGCCAGGCAATCAGCCCCAGCATTTT
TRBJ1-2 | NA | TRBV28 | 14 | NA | CATLPGGYNYGYTF | TGTGCCACCCTCCCGGGCGGGTACAACTATGGCTACACCTTC
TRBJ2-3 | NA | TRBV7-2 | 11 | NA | CASSVTDTQYF | TGTGCCAGCAGCGTAACAGATACGCAGTATTTT
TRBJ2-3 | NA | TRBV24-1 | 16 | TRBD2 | CATSRSSGRGTDTQYF | TGTGCCACCAGTCGGTCTAGCGGGAGGGGCACAGATACGCAGTATTTT
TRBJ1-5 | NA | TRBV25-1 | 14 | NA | CASSDPQKNQPQHF | TGTGCCAGCAGTGATCCCCAGAAAAATCAGCCCCAGCATTTT
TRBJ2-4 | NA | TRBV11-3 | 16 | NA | CASSPEEFLAKNIQYF | TGTGCCAGCAGCCCGGAGGAGTTCCTAGCCAAAAACATTCAGTACTTC
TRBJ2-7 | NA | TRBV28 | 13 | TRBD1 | CASSFGDSYEQYF | TGTGCCAGCAGTTTCGGGGACAGCTACGAGCAGTACTTC